Sequencing of this TCR beta chain was carried out in a study of human CD8 memory T cell subsets. Study-level results: In stem-like memory T cells, Chao1 estimates suggested more diversity than in precursor exhausted T cells. Stem-like memory T cells and precursor exhausted T cells both came out with similarly high diversity, but effector memory cells did not.

Researchers made TCR beta libraries via UMI-labeled 5' RACE. From the 5' RACE reads, TCRdb lists one entry per CDR3 protein and no DNA. Its table lists around 10,000 distinct CDR3 sequences. In regard to this clonotype: Its antigen remains unidentified.

The phenotype assigned to stem-like memory CD8+ T cells (TSTEM) was CCR7+ PD-1- TIGIT-. The material sequenced was CD8+ stem-like memory T cells (TSCM and TCM) sorted from PBMCs. Subset defined: stem-like memory CD8 T cells (TSTEM), CCR7+ PD-1- TIGIT-. This sequence originates from a human donor in good health.

CDR3 region: CASSPGGRARGGEQYF. This chain uses TRBV11-1 with TRBJ2-7; without DNA, the TCRdb call of TRBD2 cannot be checked. The CDR3 covers 16 residues. Per the germline V gene, CDR1 is SGHAT and CDR2 is FQDESV (reference sequence).